Listed below are T cell receptor beta chains from one sample, sequenced in a study of OX40 agonist ivuxolimab in advanced cancers. Using immunoSEQ multiplex PCR, the repertoire was profiled, and TCRdb retains in-frame clones only, with some absent. The repertoire holds around 23,000 clones, with 77% as singletons. This specimen was CD4+ or CD8+ T cells sorted from blood, taken in a trial of the OX40 agonist ivuxolimab. The receptors here all came from an adult with an advanced solid tumor such as melanoma, head and neck, liver or kidney cancer. Both conserved end residues are part of each CDR3. Fields, in order: J gene, V gene, D gene, clone size, CDR3 protein, CDR3 DNA. A D gene is named only where the DNA matches it firmly. A row's size may be missing; if present it is once, few, many or a size class.

j_gene: TRBJ1-1; v_gene: TRBV7-3; d_gene: -; abundance: -; CDR3aa: CASSLIGGGDTEAFF; CDR3nt: TGTGCCAGCAGCTTAATCGGGGGCGGGGACACTGAAGCTTTCTTT
j_gene: TRBJ2-2; v_gene: TRBV4-2; d_gene: -; abundance: -; CDR3aa: CASSQIYGPDTGELFF; CDR3nt: TGTGCCAGCAGCCAAATATACGGCCCCGACACCGGGGAGCTGTTTTTT
j_gene: TRBJ1-5; v_gene: TRBV5-6; d_gene: -; abundance: once; CDR3aa: CASSSFRDPNQPQHF; CDR3nt: TGTGCCAGCAGTTCCTTCAGGGATCCCAATCAGCCCCAGCATTTT
j_gene: TRBJ2-5; v_gene: TRBV2; d_gene: -; abundance: once; CDR3aa: CASSQGRYQETQYF; CDR3nt: TGTGCCAGCTCCCAGGGCAGATACCAAGAGACCCAGTACTTC
j_gene: TRBJ1-5; v_gene: TRBV27; d_gene: -; abundance: -; CDR3aa: CASSFAPSNQPQHF; CDR3nt: TGTGCCAGCAGTTTTGCCCCCAGCAATCAGCCCCAGCATTTT
j_gene: TRBJ2-6; v_gene: TRBV7-3; d_gene: -; abundance: -; CDR3aa: CASSLIGQGISPGTGGANVLTF; CDR3nt: TGTGCCAGCAGCTTAATCGGGCAGGGGATAAGCCCCGGCACTGGCGGGGCCAACGTCCTGACTTTC
j_gene: TRBJ2-7; v_gene: TRBV6-6; d_gene: -; abundance: -; CDR3aa: CASSYTDSYEQYF; CDR3nt: TGTGCCAGCAGTTACACCGACTCCTACGAGCAGTACTTC
j_gene: TRBJ2-7; v_gene: TRBV4-1; d_gene: -; abundance: -; CDR3aa: CASSQEERFSYEQYF; CDR3nt: TGCGCCAGCAGCCAAGAGGAACGGTTCTCCTACGAGCAGTACTTC
j_gene: TRBJ1-1; v_gene: TRBV15; d_gene: -; abundance: -; CDR3aa: CATSREALRGAEAFF; CDR3nt: TGTGCCACCAGCAGAGAAGCTTTGCGGGGCGCTGAAGCTTTCTTT
j_gene: TRBJ2-2; v_gene: TRBV29-1; d_gene: -; abundance: -; CDR3aa: CSVVDTGAVTGELFF; CDR3nt: TGCAGCGTTGTGGATACGGGGGCGGTCACCGGGGAGCTGTTTTTT
j_gene: TRBJ2-7; v_gene: TRBV11-3; d_gene: -; abundance: -; CDR3aa: CASSLGAYEQYF; CDR3nt: TGTGCCAGCAGCTTGGGGGCCTACGAGCAGTACTTC
j_gene: TRBJ2-7; v_gene: TRBV7-6; d_gene: -; abundance: -; CDR3aa: CASSLNEGYEQYF; CDR3nt: TGTGCCAGCAGCTTAAACGAGGGCTACGAGCAGTACTTC
j_gene: TRBJ2-3; v_gene: TRBV30; d_gene: TRBD2; abundance: -; CDR3aa: CAWRTLAGGPDTQYF; CDR3nt: TGTGCCTGGAGGACACTAGCGGGGGGCCCCGATACGCAGTATTTT
j_gene: TRBJ1-2; v_gene: TRBV19; d_gene: TRBD1; abundance: medium-sized; CDR3aa: CASRTGPTFGYTF; CDR3nt: TGTGCCAGTAGGACAGGGCCCACCTTCGGCTACACCTTC
j_gene: TRBJ1-2; v_gene: TRBV14; d_gene: -; abundance: -; CDR3aa: CASSQDRAGTLFSYGYTF; CDR3nt: TGTGCCAGCAGCCAAGATCGGGCAGGGACCTTATTTTCCTATGGCTACACCTTC
j_gene: TRBJ2-4; v_gene: TRBV19; d_gene: TRBD1; abundance: -; CDR3aa: CASRDRDSKNIQYF; CDR3nt: TGTGCCAGTAGGGACCGGGACAGTAAAAACATTCAGTACTTC
j_gene: TRBJ1-2; v_gene: TRBV5-6; d_gene: -; abundance: -; CDR3aa: CASSLVRSYGYTF; CDR3nt: TGTGCCAGCAGCTTGGTTAGGAGCTATGGCTACACCTTC
j_gene: TRBJ1-1; v_gene: TRBV7-9; d_gene: -; abundance: -; CDR3aa: CASRTDTEAFF; CDR3nt: TGTGCCAGCAGGACAGACACTGAAGCTTTCTTT
j_gene: TRBJ2-5; v_gene: TRBV11-1; d_gene: -; abundance: -; CDR3aa: CASSLFGTNLQETQYF; CDR3nt: TGTGCCAGCAGCCTATTCGGGACAAACCTCCAAGAGACCCAGTACTTC
j_gene: TRBJ1-1; v_gene: TRBV6-6; d_gene: -; abundance: once; CDR3aa: CASRWDGNTEAFF; CDR3nt: TGTGCCAGCAGGTGGGACGGGAACACTGAAGCTTTCTTT
j_gene: TRBJ2-1; v_gene: TRBV7-8; d_gene: TRBD2; abundance: -; CDR3aa: CASSLAGGNEQFF; CDR3nt: TGTGCCAGCAGCTTGGCGGGGGGTAATGAGCAGTTCTTC
j_gene: TRBJ2-3; v_gene: TRBV9; d_gene: -; abundance: once; CDR3aa: CASSVSSGPTDTQYF; CDR3nt: TGTGCCAGCAGCGTATCAAGCGGCCCAACAGATACGCAGTATTTT
j_gene: TRBJ2-5; v_gene: TRBV5-4; d_gene: -; abundance: once; CDR3aa: CASSLQYADQETQYF; CDR3nt: TGTGCCAGCAGCTTGCAGTACGCTGATCAAGAGACCCAGTACTTC
j_gene: TRBJ2-1; v_gene: TRBV7-3; d_gene: TRBD2; abundance: -; CDR3aa: CASSPFPLAGGNNEQFF; CDR3nt: TGTGCCAGCAGCCCATTTCCCTTAGCGGGGGGTAACAATGAGCAGTTCTTC
j_gene: TRBJ2-1; v_gene: TRBV5-1; d_gene: -; abundance: -; CDR3aa: CASSLVEQGGRNEQFF; CDR3nt: TGCGCCAGCAGCTTGGTCGAACAGGGGGGGAGGAATGAGCAGTTCTTC
j_gene: TRBJ2-1; v_gene: TRBV9; d_gene: -; abundance: -; CDR3aa: CASSVENNEQFF; CDR3nt: TGTGCCAGCAGCGTAGAAAACAATGAGCAGTTCTTC
j_gene: TRBJ2-5; v_gene: TRBV2; d_gene: TRBD2; abundance: -; CDR3aa: CASSEMGLVDVGETQYF; CDR3nt: TGTGCCAGCAGTGAAATGGGACTAGTGGATGTCGGGGAGACCCAGTACTTC
j_gene: TRBJ1-5; v_gene: TRBV11-2; d_gene: -; abundance: -; CDR3aa: CASSLGQLSNQPQHF; CDR3nt: TGTGCCAGCAGCTTAGGACAATTAAGCAATCAGCCCCAGCATTTT
j_gene: TRBJ2-7; v_gene: TRBV6-5; d_gene: TRBD2; abundance: -; CDR3aa: CASSYNPGGGPYEQYF; CDR3nt: TGTGCCAGCAGTTACAATCCCGGGGGGGGCCCCTACGAGCAGTACTTC
j_gene: TRBJ2-7; v_gene: TRBV6-1; d_gene: -; abundance: -; CDR3aa: CASLGAGILYEQYF; CDR3nt: TGTGCCAGCCTAGGGGCAGGGATCCTCTACGAGCAGTACTTC
j_gene: TRBJ2-5; v_gene: TRBV29-1; d_gene: -; abundance: -; CDR3aa: CSVPWGEETQYF; CDR3nt: TGCAGCGTTCCATGGGGGGAAGAGACCCAGTACTTC
j_gene: TRBJ2-7; v_gene: TRBV27; d_gene: -; abundance: -; CDR3aa: CASSEESSSYEQYF; CDR3nt: TGTGCCAGCAGTGAAGAATCTTCTTCCTACGAGCAGTACTTC
j_gene: TRBJ2-2; v_gene: TRBV6-5; d_gene: -; abundance: -; CDR3aa: CASRRGTGELFF; CDR3nt: TGTGCCAGCAGGCGTGGGACCGGGGAGCTGTTTTTT
j_gene: TRBJ2-2; v_gene: TRBV7-6; d_gene: TRBD1; abundance: -; CDR3aa: CASSLAGGVTGELFF; CDR3nt: TGTGCCAGCAGCTTAGCAGGGGGCGTGACCGGGGAGCTGTTTTTT
j_gene: TRBJ1-4; v_gene: TRBV29-1; d_gene: TRBD1; abundance: -; CDR3aa: CSVAGTDPGEKLFF; CDR3nt: TGCAGCGTGGCTGGGACAGACCCGGGGGAAAAACTGTTTTTT
j_gene: TRBJ1-6; v_gene: TRBV7-6; d_gene: TRBD1; abundance: -; CDR3aa: CASSLGEGANSPLHF; CDR3nt: TGTGCCAGCAGCTTAGGCGAGGGGGCAAATTCACCCCTCCACTTT
j_gene: TRBJ2-2; v_gene: TRBV11-2; d_gene: TRBD1; abundance: -; CDR3aa: CASSPQTGTGTGELFF; CDR3nt: TGTGCCAGCAGCCCACAGACCGGGACAGGGACCGGGGAGCTGTTTTTT
j_gene: TRBJ1-2; v_gene: TRBV29-1; d_gene: -; abundance: once; CDR3aa: CSVRSGTDYGYTF; CDR3nt: TGCAGCGTTCGCTCGGGGACGGACTATGGCTACACCTTC
j_gene: TRBJ1-2; v_gene: TRBV6-5; d_gene: -; abundance: -; CDR3aa: CASSYLDSLGSGYTF; CDR3nt: TGTGCCAGCAGTTACTTGGACAGCCTTGGATCTGGCTACACCTTC
j_gene: TRBJ2-3; v_gene: TRBV4-3; d_gene: -; abundance: few; CDR3aa: CASSLDGVDTQYF; CDR3nt: TGCGCCAGCAGCCTGGACGGAGTGGATACGCAGTATTTT
j_gene: TRBJ2-1; v_gene: TRBV5-1; d_gene: -; abundance: -; CDR3aa: CASSLSGATYNEQFF; CDR3nt: TGCGCCAGCAGCTTGTCAGGGGCTACATACAATGAGCAGTTCTTC
j_gene: TRBJ2-1; v_gene: TRBV4-1; d_gene: TRBD2; abundance: -; CDR3aa: CASSGREENEQFF; CDR3nt: TGCGCCAGCAGCGGACGGGAGGAGAATGAGCAGTTCTTC
j_gene: TRBJ1-2; v_gene: TRBV27; d_gene: TRBD1; abundance: -; CDR3aa: CASSFTGVGSGYTF; CDR3nt: TGTGCCAGCAGTTTCACAGGGGTGGGTTCTGGCTACACCTTC
j_gene: TRBJ2-1; v_gene: TRBV6-5; d_gene: TRBD2; abundance: once; CDR3aa: CASSYQAGVYNEQFF; CDR3nt: TGTGCCAGCAGTTACCAAGCGGGGGTCTACAATGAGCAGTTCTTC
j_gene: TRBJ2-1; v_gene: TRBV27; d_gene: -; abundance: -; CDR3aa: CASSSSTFNEQFF; CDR3nt: TGTGCCAGCAGTTCCTCCACATTCAATGAGCAGTTCTTC
j_gene: TRBJ2-2; v_gene: TRBV2; d_gene: TRBD1; abundance: -; CDR3aa: CASSEGQRTGELFF; CDR3nt: TGTGCCAGCAGTGAGGGACAGCGAACCGGGGAGCTGTTTTTT
j_gene: TRBJ2-1; v_gene: TRBV20-1; d_gene: -; abundance: -; CDR3aa: CSVRGPAFF; CDR3nt: TGCAGTGTTAGGGGCCCGGCGTTCTTC
j_gene: TRBJ2-5; v_gene: TRBV7-3; d_gene: -; abundance: -; CDR3aa: CASSLDSSAVETQYF; CDR3nt: TGTGCCAGCAGCTTAGATAGCAGTGCCGTAGAGACCCAGTACTTC
j_gene: TRBJ1-3; v_gene: TRBV7-9; d_gene: -; abundance: -; CDR3aa: CASSFRRGDSGNTIYF; CDR3nt: TGTGCCAGCAGCTTCCGACGGGGTGACTCTGGAAACACCATATATTTT
j_gene: TRBJ2-7; v_gene: TRBV2; d_gene: TRBD2; abundance: -; CDR3aa: CASSWLSGAGDEQYF; CDR3nt: TGTGCCAGCAGTTGGCTTAGCGGGGCAGGCGACGAGCAGTACTTC
j_gene: TRBJ2-2; v_gene: TRBV27; d_gene: -; abundance: -; CDR3aa: CASSLRSGWGSNTGELFF; CDR3nt: TGTGCCAGCAGTTTACGGTCTGGGTGGGGATCGAACACCGGGGAGCTGTTTTTT
j_gene: TRBJ2-1; v_gene: TRBV19; d_gene: -; abundance: -; CDR3aa: CASSIDYNEQFF; CDR3nt: TGTGCCAGTAGTATAGACTACAATGAGCAGTTCTTC